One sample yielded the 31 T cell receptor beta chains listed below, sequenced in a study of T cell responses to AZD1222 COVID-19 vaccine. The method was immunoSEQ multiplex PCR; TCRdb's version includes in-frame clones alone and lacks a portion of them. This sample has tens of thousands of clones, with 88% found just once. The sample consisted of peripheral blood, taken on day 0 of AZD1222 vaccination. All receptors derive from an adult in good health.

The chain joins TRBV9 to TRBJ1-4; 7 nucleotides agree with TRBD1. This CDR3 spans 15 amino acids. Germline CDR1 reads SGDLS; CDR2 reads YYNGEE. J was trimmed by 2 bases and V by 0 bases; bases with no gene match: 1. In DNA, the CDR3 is TGTGCCAGCAGCGTAGCAGGGGGTACTAATGAAAAACTGTTTTTT. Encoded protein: CASSVAGGTNEKLFF. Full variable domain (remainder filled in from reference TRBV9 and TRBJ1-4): DSGVTQTPKHLITATGQRVTLRCSPRSGDLSVYWYQQSLDQGLQFLIQYYNGEERAKGNILERFSAQQFPDLHSELNLSSLELGDSALYFCASSVAGGTNEKLFFGSGTQLSVL.

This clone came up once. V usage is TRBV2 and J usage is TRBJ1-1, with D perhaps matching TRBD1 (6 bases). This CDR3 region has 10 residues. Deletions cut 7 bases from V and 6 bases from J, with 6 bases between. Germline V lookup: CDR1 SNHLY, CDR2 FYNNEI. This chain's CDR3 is CASKGAEAFF. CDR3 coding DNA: TGTGCCAGCAAGGGGGCTGAAGCTTTCTTT. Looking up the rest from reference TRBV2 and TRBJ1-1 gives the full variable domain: EPEVTQTPSHQVTQMGQEVILRCVPISNHLYFYWYRQILGQKVEFLVSFYNNEISEKSEIFDDQFSVERPDGSNFTLKIRSTKLEDSAMYFCASKGAEAFFGQGTRLTVV.

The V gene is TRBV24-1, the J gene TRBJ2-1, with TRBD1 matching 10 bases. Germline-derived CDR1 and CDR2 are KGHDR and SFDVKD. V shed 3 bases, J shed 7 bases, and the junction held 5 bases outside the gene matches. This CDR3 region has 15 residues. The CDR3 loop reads CATSDPSGQGNEQFF. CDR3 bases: TGTGCCACCAGTGATCCCTCGGGACAGGGGAATGAGCAGTTCTTC.

For the CDR3, the DNA is TGTGCCAGCAGGGCGCAGGAGCGCACAGATACGCAGTATTTT. Translation: CASRAQERTDTQYF. The chain recombines TRBV6-5 with TRBJ2-3; no definite D call. Trimming left V 6 bases short and J 1 base short, with 11 bases between. This CDR3 is built from 14 residues. Germline V gives CDR1 MNHEY, CDR2 SVGAGI.

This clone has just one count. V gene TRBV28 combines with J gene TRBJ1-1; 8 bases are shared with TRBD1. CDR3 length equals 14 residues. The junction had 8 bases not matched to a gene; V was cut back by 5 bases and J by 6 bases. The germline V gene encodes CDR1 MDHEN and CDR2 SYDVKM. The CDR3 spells CASSRGDRRAEAFF. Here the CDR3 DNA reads TGTGCCAGCAGTCGAGGGGACAGGCGTGCTGAAGCTTTCTTT.

The CDR3 region has the DNA TGTGCCAGTAGTACCAGACTAGCGGCCAGCTCCTACGAGCAGTACTTC. It codes for CASSTRLAASSYEQYF. The chain joins TRBV19 to TRBJ2-7; TRBD2 agrees at 9 bases. In germline, CDR1 is LNHDA, CDR2 SQIVND (reference sequence). The V and J ends lost 4 bases and 0 bases, in that order; junction bases with no gene match: 7. The CDR3 length is 16 residues.

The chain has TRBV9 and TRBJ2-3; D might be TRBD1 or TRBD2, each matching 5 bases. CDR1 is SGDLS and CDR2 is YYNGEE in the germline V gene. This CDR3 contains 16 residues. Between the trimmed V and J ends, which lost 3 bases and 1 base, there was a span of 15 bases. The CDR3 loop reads CASSEDRDRGTDTQYF. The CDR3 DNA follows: TGTGCCAGCAGCGAAGACCGGGACCGGGGCACAGATACGCAGTATTTT.

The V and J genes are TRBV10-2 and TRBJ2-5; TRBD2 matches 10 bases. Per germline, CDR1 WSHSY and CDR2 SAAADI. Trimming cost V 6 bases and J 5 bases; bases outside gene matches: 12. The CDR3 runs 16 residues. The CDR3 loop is CASSPSLAGAWETQYF. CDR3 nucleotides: TGCGCCAGCAGCCCGTCTCTAGCGGGAGCTTGGGAGACCCAGTACTTC.

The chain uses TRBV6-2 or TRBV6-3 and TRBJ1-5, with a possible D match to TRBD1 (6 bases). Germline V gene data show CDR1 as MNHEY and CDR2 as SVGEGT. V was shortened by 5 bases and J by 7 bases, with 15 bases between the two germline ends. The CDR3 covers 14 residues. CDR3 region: CASSPRGGSQPQHF. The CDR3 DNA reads TGTGCCAGCAGTCCAAGAGGGGGGTCCCAGCCCCAGCATTTT.

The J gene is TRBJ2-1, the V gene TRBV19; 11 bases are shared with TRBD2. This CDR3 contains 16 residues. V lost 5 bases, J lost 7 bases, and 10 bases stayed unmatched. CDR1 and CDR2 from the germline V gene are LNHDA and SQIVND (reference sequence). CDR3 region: CASSPDASGRTNEQFF. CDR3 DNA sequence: TGTGCCAGTAGTCCAGATGCTAGCGGGAGGACTAATGAGCAGTTCTTC. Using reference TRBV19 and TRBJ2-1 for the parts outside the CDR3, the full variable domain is DGGITQSPKYLFRKEGQNVTLSCEQNLNHDAMYWYRQDPGQGLRLIYYSQIVNDFQKGDIAEGYSVSREKKESFPLTVTSAQKNPTAFYLCASSPDASGRTNEQFFGPGTRLTVL.

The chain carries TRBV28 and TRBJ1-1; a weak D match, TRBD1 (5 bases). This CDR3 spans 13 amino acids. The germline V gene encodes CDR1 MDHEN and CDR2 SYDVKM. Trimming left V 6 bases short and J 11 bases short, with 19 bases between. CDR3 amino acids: CASRSPGRRGAFF. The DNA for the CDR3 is TGTGCCAGCAGATCCCCGGGGCGCCGGGGGGCTTTCTTT.

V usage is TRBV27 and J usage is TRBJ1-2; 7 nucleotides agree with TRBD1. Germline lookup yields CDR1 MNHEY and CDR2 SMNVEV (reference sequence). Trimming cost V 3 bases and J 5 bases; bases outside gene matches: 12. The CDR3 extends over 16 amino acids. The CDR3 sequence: CASSFRSTAGGYGYTF. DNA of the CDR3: TGTGCCAGCAGTTTCCGCTCGACGGCAGGGGGATATGGCTACACCTTC.

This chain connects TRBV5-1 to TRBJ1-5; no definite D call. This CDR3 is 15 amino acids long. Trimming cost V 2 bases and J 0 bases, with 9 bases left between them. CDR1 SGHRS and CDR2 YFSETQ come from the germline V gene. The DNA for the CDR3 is TGCGCCAGCAGCTTAGTCCCGGATAGCAATCAGCCCCAGCATTTT. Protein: CASSLVPDSNQPQHF.

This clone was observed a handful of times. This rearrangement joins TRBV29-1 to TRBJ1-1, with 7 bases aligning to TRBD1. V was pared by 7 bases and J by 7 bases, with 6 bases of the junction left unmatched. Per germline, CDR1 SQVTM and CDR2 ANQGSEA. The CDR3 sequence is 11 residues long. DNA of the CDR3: TGCAGCGGCAGGGGGGAGATTGAAGCTTTCTTT. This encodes CSGRGEIEAFF.

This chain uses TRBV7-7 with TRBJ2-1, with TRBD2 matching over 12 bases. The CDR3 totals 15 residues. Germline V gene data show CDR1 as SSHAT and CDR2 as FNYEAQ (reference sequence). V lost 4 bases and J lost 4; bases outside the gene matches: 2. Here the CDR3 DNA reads TGTGCCAGCAGCTCTGGGACTAGCGGGTACAATGAGCAGTTCTTC. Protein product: CASSSGTSGYNEQFF. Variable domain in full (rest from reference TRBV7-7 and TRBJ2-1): GAGVSQSPRYKVTKRGQDVTLRCDPISSHATLYWYQQALGQGPEFLTYFNYEAQPDKSGLPSDRFSAERPEGSISTLTIQRTEQRDSAMYRCASSSGTSGYNEQFFGPGTRLTVL.

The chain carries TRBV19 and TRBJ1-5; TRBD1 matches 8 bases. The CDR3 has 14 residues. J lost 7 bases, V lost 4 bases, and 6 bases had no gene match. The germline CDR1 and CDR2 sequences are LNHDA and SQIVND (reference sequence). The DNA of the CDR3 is TGTGCCAGTAGTAACAGGGGGGGGTGGCAGCCCCAGCATTTT. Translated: CASSNRGGWQPQHF.

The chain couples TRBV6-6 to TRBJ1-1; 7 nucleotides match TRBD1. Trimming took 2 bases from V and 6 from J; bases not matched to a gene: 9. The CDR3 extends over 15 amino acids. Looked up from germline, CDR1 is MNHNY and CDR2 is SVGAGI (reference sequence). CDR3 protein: CASSYPETGSPEAFF. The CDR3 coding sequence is TGTGCCAGCAGTTACCCCGAGACAGGGTCCCCTGAAGCTTTCTTT.

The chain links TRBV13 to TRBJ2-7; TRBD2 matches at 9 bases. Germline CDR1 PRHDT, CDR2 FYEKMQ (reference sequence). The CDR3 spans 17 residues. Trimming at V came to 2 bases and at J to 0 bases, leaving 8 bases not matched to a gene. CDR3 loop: CASSLMGPSGISYEQYF. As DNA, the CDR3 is TGTGCCAGCAGCTTAATGGGGCCTAGCGGGATCTCCTACGAGCAGTACTTC.

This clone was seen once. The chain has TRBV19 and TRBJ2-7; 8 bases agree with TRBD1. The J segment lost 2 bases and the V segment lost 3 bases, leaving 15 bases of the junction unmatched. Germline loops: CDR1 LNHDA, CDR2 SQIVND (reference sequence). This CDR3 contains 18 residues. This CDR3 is CASSMRQGTRKTTYEQYF. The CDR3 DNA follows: TGTGCCAGTAGTATGAGACAGGGGACGCGTAAGACCACCTACGAGCAGTACTTC.

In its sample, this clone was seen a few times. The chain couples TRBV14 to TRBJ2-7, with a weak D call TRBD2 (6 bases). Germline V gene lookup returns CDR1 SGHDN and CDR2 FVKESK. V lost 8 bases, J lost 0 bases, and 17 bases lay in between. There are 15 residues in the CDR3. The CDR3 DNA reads TGTGCCAGCCTCGGGAGACGGGGAGACTCCTACGAGCAGTACTTC. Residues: CASLGRRGDSYEQYF. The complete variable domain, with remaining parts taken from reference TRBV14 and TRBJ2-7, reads EAGVTQFPSHSVIEKGQTVTLRCDPISGHDNLYWYRRVMGKEIKFLLHFVKESKQDESGMPNNRFLAERTGGTYSTLKVQPAELEDSGVYFCASLGRRGDSYEQYFGPGTRLTVT.

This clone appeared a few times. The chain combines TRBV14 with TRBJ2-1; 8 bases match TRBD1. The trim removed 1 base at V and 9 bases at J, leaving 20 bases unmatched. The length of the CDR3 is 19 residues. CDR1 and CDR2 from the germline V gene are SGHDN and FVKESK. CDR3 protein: CASSQVAAWTGPLSGEQFF. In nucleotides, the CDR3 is TGTGCCAGCAGCCAAGTTGCTGCCTGGACAGGGCCTTTAAGCGGTGAGCAGTTCTTC.

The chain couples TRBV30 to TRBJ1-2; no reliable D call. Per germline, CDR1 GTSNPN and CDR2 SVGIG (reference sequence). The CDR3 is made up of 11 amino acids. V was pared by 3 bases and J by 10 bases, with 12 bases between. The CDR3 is CAWSSPAIYTF. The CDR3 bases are TGTGCCTGGAGCTCCCCAGCCATCTACACCTTC.

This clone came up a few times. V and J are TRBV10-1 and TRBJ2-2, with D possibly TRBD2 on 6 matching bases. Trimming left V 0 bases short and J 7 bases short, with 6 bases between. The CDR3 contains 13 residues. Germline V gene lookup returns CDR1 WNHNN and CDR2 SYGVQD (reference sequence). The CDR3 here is CASSESSGGELFF. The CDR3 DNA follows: TGCGCCAGCAGTGAGTCTAGCGGCGGGGAGCTGTTTTTT.

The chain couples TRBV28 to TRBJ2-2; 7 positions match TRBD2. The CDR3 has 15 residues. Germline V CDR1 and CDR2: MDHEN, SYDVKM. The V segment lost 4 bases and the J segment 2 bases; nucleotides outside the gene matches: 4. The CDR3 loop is CASSSRDYNTGELFF. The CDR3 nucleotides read TGTGCCAGCAGTTCACGGGACTACAACACCGGGGAGCTGTTTTTT.

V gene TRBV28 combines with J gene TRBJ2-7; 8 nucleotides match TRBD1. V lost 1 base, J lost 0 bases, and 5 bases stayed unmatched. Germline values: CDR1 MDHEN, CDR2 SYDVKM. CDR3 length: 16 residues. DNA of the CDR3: TGTGCCAGCAGTTTATCGCAGGACAGGGTCTCCTACGAGCAGTACTTC. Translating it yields CASSLSQDRVSYEQYF.

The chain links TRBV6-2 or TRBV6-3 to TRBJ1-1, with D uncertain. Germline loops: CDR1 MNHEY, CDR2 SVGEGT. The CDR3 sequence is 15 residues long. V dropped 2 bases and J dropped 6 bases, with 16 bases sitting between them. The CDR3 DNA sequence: TGTGCCAGCAGTTACCATGCGGATTCAAGGGCTGAAGCTTTCTTT. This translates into CASSYHADSRAEAFF.

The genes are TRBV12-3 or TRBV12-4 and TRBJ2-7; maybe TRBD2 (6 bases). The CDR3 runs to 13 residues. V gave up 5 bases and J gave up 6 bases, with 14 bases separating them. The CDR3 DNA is TGTGCCAGCAGTAAAAGTAGGGGAGGCGAGCAGTACTTC. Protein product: CASSKSRGGEQYF.

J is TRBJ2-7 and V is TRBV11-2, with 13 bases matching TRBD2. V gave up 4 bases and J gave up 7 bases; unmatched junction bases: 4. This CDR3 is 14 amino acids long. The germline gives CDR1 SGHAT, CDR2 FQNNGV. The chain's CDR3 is CASSSPGLAGEQYF. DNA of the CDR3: TGTGCCAGCAGCTCACCGGGACTAGCGGGGGAGCAGTACTTC.

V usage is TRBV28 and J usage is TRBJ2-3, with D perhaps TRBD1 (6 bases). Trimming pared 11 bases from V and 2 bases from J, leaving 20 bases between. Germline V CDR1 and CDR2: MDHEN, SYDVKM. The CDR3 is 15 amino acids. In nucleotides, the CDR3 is TGTGCCTGCGAAGGGGTGATGGGGGCCACAGATACGCAGTATTTT. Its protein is CACEGVMGATDTQYF.

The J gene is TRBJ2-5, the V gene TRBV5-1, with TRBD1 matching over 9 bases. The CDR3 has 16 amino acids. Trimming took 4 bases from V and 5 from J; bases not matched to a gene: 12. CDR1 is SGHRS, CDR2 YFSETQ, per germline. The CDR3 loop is CASSLGTGQGWETQYF. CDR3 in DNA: TGCGCCAGCAGCCTGGGAACGGGACAGGGATGGGAGACCCAGTACTTC. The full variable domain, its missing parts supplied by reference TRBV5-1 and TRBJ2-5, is KAGVTQTPRYLIKTRGQQVTLSCSPISGHRSVSWYQQTPGQGLQFLFEYFSETQRNKGNFPGRFSGRQFSNSRSEMNVSTLELGDSALYLCASSLGTGQGWETQYFGPGTRLLVL.

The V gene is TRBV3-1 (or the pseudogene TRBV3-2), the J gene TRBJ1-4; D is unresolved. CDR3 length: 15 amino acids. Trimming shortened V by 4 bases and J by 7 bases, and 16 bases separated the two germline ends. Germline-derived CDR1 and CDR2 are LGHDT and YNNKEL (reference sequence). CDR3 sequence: CASSPAGIWGEKLFF. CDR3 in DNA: TGTGCCAGCAGCCCCGCGGGCATATGGGGTGAAAAACTGTTTTTT.